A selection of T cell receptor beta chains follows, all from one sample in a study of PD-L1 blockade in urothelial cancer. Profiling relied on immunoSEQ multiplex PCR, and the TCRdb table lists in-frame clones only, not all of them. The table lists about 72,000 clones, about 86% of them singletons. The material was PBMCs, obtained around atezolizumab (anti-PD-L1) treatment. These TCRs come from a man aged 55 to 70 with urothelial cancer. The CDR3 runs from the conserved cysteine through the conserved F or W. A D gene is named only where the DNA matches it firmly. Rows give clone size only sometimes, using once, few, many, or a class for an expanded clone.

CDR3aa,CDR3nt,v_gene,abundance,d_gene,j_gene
CASSPRDRAYGTDTQYF,TGTGCCAGCAGCCCCCGGGACAGAGCATATGGCACAGATACGCAGTATTTT,TRBV13,-,TRBD1,TRBJ2-3
CASSGGTGGGRTEAFF,TGCGCCAGCAGCGGCGGGACAGGGGGCGGAAGGACTGAAGCTTTCTTT,TRBV5-1,once,TRBD1,TRBJ1-1
CAWSAWDRGLTEAFF,TGTGCCTGGAGTGCCTGGGACAGGGGGCTGACTGAAGCTTTCTTT,TRBV30,-,TRBD1,TRBJ1-1
CASKRNLGGYTF,TGTGCCAGCAAGCGAAATCTCGGTGGCTACACCTTC,TRBV28,-,-,TRBJ1-2
CASSLDGGVNYGYTF,TGTGCCAGCAGCTTAGACGGGGGGGTTAACTATGGCTACACCTTC,TRBV7-9,once,-,TRBJ1-2
CASTRQGNYEQYF,TGTGCCAGCACCCGACAGGGTAACTACGAGCAGTACTTC,TRBV5-4,-,TRBD1,TRBJ2-7
CASSLWQGTEAFF,TGTGCCAGCAGCCTTTGGCAGGGCACTGAAGCTTTCTTT,TRBV11-3,-,-,TRBJ1-1
CASSLNLGLSSSYNEQFF,TGTGCCAGCAGCTTAAACCTGGGACTCTCCAGCTCCTACAATGAGCAGTTCTTC,TRBV7-2,-,-,TRBJ2-1
CSGFSRGKTDTQYF,TGCAGCGGGTTCTCGCGGGGGAAGACAGATACGCAGTATTTT,TRBV29-1,-,TRBD2,TRBJ2-3
CAWYPDRGHGYTF,TGTGCCTGGTACCCCGACAGGGGCCATGGCTACACCTTC,TRBV30,-,TRBD1,TRBJ1-2
CASISNTARGTEAFF,TGTGCCAGCATCTCCAACACGGCCCGGGGTACTGAAGCTTTCTTT,TRBV2,-,-,TRBJ1-1
CASSQDLDSSTDTQYF,TGCGCCAGCAGCCAAGATTTGGACAGTAGCACAGATACGCAGTATTTT,TRBV4-3,few,-,TRBJ2-3
CASSPPGLAGGSNEQFF,TGTGCCAGCAGCCCTCCGGGACTAGCGGGGGGGTCCAATGAGCAGTTCTTC,TRBV7-8,-,TRBD2,TRBJ2-1
CASSDGTAELALHF,TGTGCCAGCAGTGATGGGACAGCGGAGTTGGCCCTCCACTTT,TRBV6-1,-,TRBD1,TRBJ1-6
CASRLPGLQRGGYTF,TGTGCCAGCAGACTACCGGGACTCCAGCGCGGGGGCTACACCTTC,TRBV5-4,once,-,TRBJ1-2
CASSLSRQGHGYTF,TGTGCCAGCAGTTTATCGAGGCAGGGGCATGGCTACACCTTC,TRBV27,-,-,TRBJ1-2
CASSLAGGQGGEQYF,TGTGCCAGCAGCTTGGCCGGTGGACAGGGTGGCGAGCAGTACTTC,TRBV5-4,-,TRBD1,TRBJ2-7
CASSSQEGSYGYTF,TGTGCCAGCAGCTCCCAAGAGGGTAGTTATGGCTACACCTTC,TRBV21-1,-,-,TRBJ1-2
CASRRDRPYGYTF,TGTGCCAGCAGGCGGGACAGGCCATATGGCTACACCTTC,TRBV6-5,-,TRBD1,TRBJ1-2
CASSLSVDTGELFF,TGTGCCAGCAGCTTAAGTGTCGACACCGGGGAGCTGTTTTTT,TRBV7-3,-,-,TRBJ2-2
CAWDQGRNYEQYF,TGTGCCTGGGATCAAGGGAGGAACTACGAGCAGTACTTC,TRBV30,-,-,TRBJ2-7
CASSRNQGRTGELFF,TGTGCCAGCAGCCGGAACCAGGGCAGAACCGGGGAGCTGTTTTTT,TRBV5-4,once,-,TRBJ2-2
CAITGTGRNEQFF,TGTGCCATCACCGGGACAGGGCGTAATGAGCAGTTCTTC,TRBV10-3,-,TRBD1,TRBJ2-1
CASRPRTGYYYGYTF,TGTGCAAGTCGACCTCGGACAGGGTACTACTATGGCTACACCTTC,TRBV12-2,few,-,TRBJ1-2
CASSQGRGQTNYGYTF,TGCGCCAGCAGCCAAGGGAGAGGACAGACAAATTATGGCTACACCTTC,TRBV4-1,-,-,TRBJ1-2
CASSQGAERYGYTF,TGCGCCAGCAGCCAAGGGGCAGAACGCTATGGCTACACCTTC,TRBV4-3,-,-,TRBJ1-2
CASRPSGGVLGELFF,TGTGCCTCCCGGCCTAGCGGGGGGGTACTAGGGGAGCTGTTTTTT,TRBV30,-,TRBD2,TRBJ2-2
CASSIGEAYGYTF,TGTGCCAGTAGTATCGGGGAAGCCTATGGCTACACCTTC,TRBV19,-,-,TRBJ1-2
CASSLLTSSHGELFF,TGTGCCAGCAGTCTACTTACTAGCTCGCACGGGGAGCTGTTTTTT,TRBV14,-,-,TRBJ2-2
CASSLWQRDSYGYTF,TGTGCCAGCAGCTTGTGGCAGCGAGATTCCTATGGCTACACCTTC,TRBV5-4,-,-,TRBJ1-2
CASSKLAGATGDEQFF,TGTGCCAGTAGTAAGCTAGCGGGGGCCACGGGGGATGAGCAGTTCTTC,TRBV19,-,TRBD2,TRBJ2-1
CASSPLSLLAGDGTGELFF,TGTGCCAGCTCACCGCTAAGTCTGCTAGCGGGGGATGGAACCGGGGAGCTGTTTTTT,TRBV18,-,TRBD2,TRBJ2-2
CASSSPPVGVRGTNEKLFF,TGCGCCAGCAGCTCCCCTCCGGTAGGGGTCAGGGGGACTAATGAAAAACTGTTTTTT,TRBV4-3,-,TRBD1,TRBJ1-4
CASSWNRFRSYEQYF,TGTGCCAGCAGCTGGAACAGATTTCGCTCCTACGAGCAGTACTTC,TRBV11-2,-,-,TRBJ2-7
CASSFTAGAEEQYF,TGTGCCAGCAGCTTCACAGCGGGGGCGGAAGAGCAGTACTTC,TRBV11-3,-,TRBD2,TRBJ2-7
CASSWGQGVVEAFF,TGTGCCAGCAGCTGGGGACAGGGGGTCGTTGAAGCTTTCTTT,TRBV5-4,-,TRBD1,TRBJ1-1
CASRGQEPNTEAFF,TGTGCCAGCAGGGGACAGGAACCAAACACTGAAGCTTTCTTT,TRBV6-6,-,TRBD1,TRBJ1-1
CASSTSGQFNEQFF,TGTGCCAGCAGCACCTCGGGACAGTTCAATGAGCAGTTCTTC,TRBV9,-,TRBD1,TRBJ2-1
CATSRDRAGELFF,TGTGCCACCAGCAGAGACAGGGCTGGGGAGCTGTTTTTT,TRBV15,-,-,TRBJ2-2
CASSPLGAAGSYNEQFF,TGTGCCAGCAGCCCCCTTGGCGCGGCCGGCTCCTACAATGAGCAGTTCTTC,TRBV11-3,-,-,TRBJ2-1
CASSLNSGQAQETQYF,TGTGCCAGCAGCTTAAACTCTGGACAAGCACAAGAGACCCAGTACTTC,TRBV11-2,-,-,TRBJ2-5
CASSPTGSNSPLHF,TGTGCCAGCTCACCGACAGGGTCTAATTCACCCCTCCACTTT,TRBV18,-,TRBD1,TRBJ1-6
CASSGLAGGSYNEQFF,TGTGCCAGCAGTGGATTAGCGGGGGGATCCTACAATGAGCAGTTCTTC,TRBV6-1,-,TRBD2,TRBJ2-1
CASRGDRGGSYEQYF,TGTGCCAGCAGAGGAGACAGGGGCGGATCCTACGAGCAGTACTTC,TRBV28,-,TRBD1,TRBJ2-7